The 25 T cell receptor beta chains listed next were all sequenced from one sample in a study of T cells in localized non-small cell lung cancer. Clones were read by immunoSEQ multiplex PCR, and TCRdb kept only the in-frame ones, dropping some. This table holds 65,000 or so clones, 81% found once. This material consisted of PBMCs, taken before any cancer treatment. The receptors stem from a man aged 40 to 69 with stage II lung adenocarcinoma.

V gene TRBV7-8 combines with J gene TRBJ2-3; D ambiguous. The CDR3 has 14 residues. Germline CDR1 is SGHVS and CDR2 is FQNEAQ. V lost 1 base to trimming and J lost 3 bases, with 8 bases between them. This CDR3 reads CASSLVRLTDTQYF. The CDR3, as DNA: TGTGCCAGCAGCTTAGTACGGCTTACAGATACGCAGTATTTT.

This clone was seen just once. The rearrangement uses TRBV9 and TRBJ1-2; 9 positions match TRBD1. Germline-derived CDR1 and CDR2 are SGDLS and YYNGEE. V was clipped by 1 base and J by 2 bases; unmatched bases: 15. The CDR3 length is 19 residues. Here the CDR3 DNA reads TGTGCCAGCAGCGTAAGGGGGGGACAGGGAGACCAACTAAACTATGGCTACACCTTC. Amino acid sequence: CASSVRGGQGDQLNYGYTF.

This clone has just one count. V gene TRBV2 combines with J gene TRBJ2-5; possible D gene TRBD1, 6 bases. From germline, CDR1 is SNHLY and CDR2 FYNNEI. V lost 6 bases and J lost 4, with 18 bases in between. This CDR3 comprises 15 residues. In nucleotides, the CDR3 is TGTGCCAGCAGGGGTGGGGGCCTATGGGGAGAGACCCAGTACTTC. Protein: CASRGGGLWGETQYF. The full variable domain, with the rest looked up from reference TRBV2 and TRBJ2-5, is EPEVTQTPSHQVTQMGQEVILRCVPISNHLYFYWYRQILGQKVEFLVSFYNNEISEKSEIFDDQFSVERPDGSNFTLKIRSTKLEDSAMYFCASRGGGLWGETQYFGPGTRLLVL.

The genes are TRBV5-1 and TRBJ1-4; D is uncertain. From germline, CDR1 is SGHRS and CDR2 YFSETQ. CDR3 length: 14 amino acids. V was cut by 0 bases and J by 7 bases, with 10 bases left in between. The CDR3 reads CASSLGQISEKLFF. The CDR3 region has the DNA TGCGCCAGCAGCTTGGGGCAGATTAGTGAAAAACTGTTTTTT.

V gene TRBV19 combines with J gene TRBJ2-2; weak D call: TRBD1 (5 bases). The CDR3 totals 14 residues. Germline V gene lookup returns CDR1 LNHDA and CDR2 SQIVND (reference sequence). V shed 5 bases and J shed 2 bases, with 9 bases lying between them. CDR3 in DNA: TGTGCCAGTAGTCCCGGACACAACACCGGGGAGCTGTTTTTT. Protein: CASSPGHNTGELFF.

The chain links TRBV21-1 to TRBJ1-1; the table's D call, TRBD1, has no DNA check behind it. TRBV21-1 corresponds to a pseudogene. This CDR3 is 15 amino acids long. In nucleotides, the CDR3 is TGTGCCAGCAGCAAAGCGGAACAGTTGAACACTGAAGCTTTCTTT. This gives the protein CASSKAEQLNTEAFF.

The chain recombines TRBV2 with TRBJ1-3; D call uncertain. This CDR3 region has 10 residues. Germline V gene sequence: CDR1 SNHLY, CDR2 FYNNEI. With 8 bases removed from V and 11 bases from J, the gap between germline ends came to 10 bases. CDR3 sequence (DNA): TGTGCCAGCTCGGAGATAGCCATATATTTT. It yields the protein CASSEIAIYF.

The chain employs TRBV2 and TRBJ1-1, with a weak D call TRBD1 (5 bases). V dropped 6 bases and J dropped 2 bases, with 10 bases sitting between them. This CDR3 region has 13 residues. Germline V gene data show CDR1 as SNHLY and CDR2 as FYNNEI. CDR3 in amino acids: CASRVGQNTEAFF. The CDR3 region has the DNA TGTGCCAGCAGGGTTGGACAAAACACTGAAGCTTTCTTT.

The J gene is TRBJ2-7, the V gene TRBV7-8; a possible D gene is TRBD2 (6 bases). The CDR3 length is 14 residues. CDR1 SGHVS and CDR2 FQNEAQ come from the germline V gene. V lost 3 bases, J lost 7 bases, and 16 bases lay in between. The CDR3 sequence is CASSLNGRQMEQYF. Written as DNA, the CDR3 is TGTGCCAGCAGCTTGAACGGGAGACAGATGGAGCAGTACTTC.

The genes are TRBV9 and TRBJ2-7; D is ambiguous. V lost 0 bases to trimming and J lost 2 bases, with 6 bases between them. CDR1 SGDLS and CDR2 YYNGEE come from the germline V gene. The CDR3 contains 13 residues. CDR3 coding DNA: TGTGCCAGCAGCGTAGACACTACCTACGAGCAGTACTTC. The encoded protein is CASSVDTTYEQYF. Supplemented by reference TRBV9 and TRBJ2-7, the full variable domain reads DSGVTQTPKHLITATGQRVTLRCSPRSGDLSVYWYQQSLDQGLQFLIQYYNGEERAKGNILERFSAQQFPDLHSELNLSSLELGDSALYFCASSVDTTYEQYFGPGTRLTVT.

This chain connects TRBV4-2 to TRBJ2-3; D unresolved. V lost 0 bases and J lost 3, with 16 bases in between. The CDR3 runs 17 residues. CDR1 and CDR2 (germline): LGHNA, YNFKEQ. Here the CDR3 DNA reads TGTGCCAGCAGCCAAGAAGGCACTGGCTCTTGGACAGATACGCAGTATTTT. Translation gives CASSQEGTGSWTDTQYF.

The chain employs TRBV28 and TRBJ2-5, with 10 bases that match TRBD2. CDR3 length equals 15 residues. Germline trimming cut 2 bases from V and 3 bases from J; bases unmatched to any gene: 3. Germline V CDR1 and CDR2: MDHEN, SYDVKM. The CDR3 DNA sequence: TGTGCCAGCAGTTTAATGCTAGCGGGAGAAGAGACCCAGTACTTC. It encodes CASSLMLAGEETQYF.

V gene TRBV7-2 combines with J gene TRBJ1-2; 7 bases align to TRBD1. The CDR3 is 14 residues long. CDR1 and CDR2 from the germline V gene are SGHTA and FQGNSA. Trimming at V came to 4 bases and at J to 1 base, leaving 3 bases not matched to a gene. The DNA for the CDR3 is TGTGCCAGCAGCTCGGGACAGATTAACTATGGCTACACCTTC. Protein product: CASSSGQINYGYTF.

A remark on this clone: Within the sample, other DNA sequences also encode this same CDR3. This chain links TRBV6-5 with TRBJ2-5; a possible D gene is TRBD2 (6 bases). This CDR3 is 14 amino acids long. The V and J ends lost 5 bases and 4 bases respectively, with 14 bases between them. Per the germline V gene, CDR1 is MNHEY and CDR2 is SVGAGI. DNA for the CDR3: TGTGCCAGCAGTGCCGGGACTGGGCGAGAGACCCAGTACTTC. This translates into CASSAGTGRETQYF.

This chain links TRBV6-5 with TRBJ1-5; the D is unclear. This CDR3 is built from 13 residues. V lost 4 bases and J 2 bases, leaving 6 bases between the germline ends. In germline, CDR1 is MNHEY, CDR2 SVGAGI. The CDR3 here is CASSFSRNQPQHF. The CDR3 DNA reads as TGTGCCAGCAGTTTCTCCCGCAATCAGCCCCAGCATTTT.

This chain connects TRBV7-2 to TRBJ2-3; 10 bases match TRBD2. J lost 0 bases, V lost 1 base, and 4 bases had no gene match. Germline CDR1 SGHTA, CDR2 FQGNSA. CDR3 length: 17 residues. DNA for the CDR3: TGTGCCAGCAGCTTAGGGGTTAGCGGGGGGAGCACAGATACGCAGTATTTT. Its protein product is CASSLGVSGGSTDTQYF.

The rearrangement uses TRBV2 and TRBJ2-3; 8 bases align to TRBD1. CDR1 is SNHLY and CDR2 is FYNNEI in the germline V gene. CDR3 size: 15 residues. V lost 2 bases to trimming and J lost 1 base; unmatched junction nucleotides: 2. CDR3 in DNA: TGTGCCAGCAGTGAACAGGGGGCGGGCACAGATACGCAGTATTTT. Translation gives CASSEQGAGTDTQYF.

This clone was observed once. This sequence joins TRBV7-9 and TRBJ2-3, with 15 bases fitting TRBD2. J gave up 6 bases and V 5 bases, and 6 bases lay outside the gene matches. The CDR3 spans 16 residues. Per the germline V gene, CDR1 is SEHNR and CDR2 is FQNEAQ (reference sequence). The CDR3 coding sequence is TGTGCCAGCAGCCCTTCCGGGACTAGCGGGAGGGATACGCAGTATTTT. Translation gives CASSPSGTSGRDTQYF.

This chain links TRBV5-4 with TRBJ2-7; D gene uncertain. The V and J ends lost 0 bases and 0 bases respectively, with 10 bases between them. The germline gives CDR1 SGHNT, CDR2 YYREEE (reference sequence). This CDR3 is 15 amino acids long. CDR3 in amino acids: CASSLGAASSYEQYF. CDR3 in DNA: TGTGCCAGCAGCTTGGGGGCCGCTAGCTCCTACGAGCAGTACTTC.

This rearrangement joins TRBV30 to TRBJ2-1; 8 nucleotides line up with TRBD2. Germline V gene lookup returns CDR1 GTSNPN and CDR2 SVGIG (reference sequence). Trimming took 0 bases from V and 9 from J; bases not matched to a gene: 4. The length of the CDR3 is 13 residues. For the CDR3, the DNA is TGTGCCTGGAGTGTCGGTAGCGGGATTGAGCAGTTCTTC. Encoded protein: CAWSVGSGIEQFF.

The chain links TRBV20-1 to TRBJ1-4; D unclear. CDR1 is DFQATT and CDR2 is SNEGSKA in the germline V gene (reference sequence). The CDR3 extends over 11 amino acids. The V end was cut by 4 bases, the J end by 8 bases, with 8 bases between. CDR3 sequence: CSAKQGEKLFF. DNA for the CDR3: TGCAGTGCTAAACAAGGGGAAAAACTGTTTTTT.

The V call is TRBV29-1, the J call TRBJ1-3; D is ambiguous. Looked up from germline, CDR1 is SQVTM and CDR2 is ANQGSEA. Trimming removed 6 bases at V and 2 bases at J, with 11 bases between. CDR3 length equals 13 residues. CDR3 in DNA: TGCAGCGTCGGAGACGGTCCTGGAAACACCATATATTTT. It codes for CSVGDGPGNTIYF.

DNA of the CDR3: TGCGCCAGCAGCTTGGGTGGGAGCGGGTACGAGCAGTACTTC. Encoded protein: CASSLGGSGYEQYF. The chain employs TRBV5-1 and TRBJ2-7; D is perhaps TRBD2 (6 bases). The CDR3 has 14 amino acids. V was shortened by 0 bases and J by 4 bases, with 11 bases between the two germline ends. Per the germline V gene, CDR1 is SGHRS and CDR2 is YFSETQ.

This clone showed up many times. The chain is built from TRBV19 and TRBJ1-2; 12 bases are shared with TRBD1. The CDR3 is 16 residues long. The trim removed 5 bases at V and 4 bases at J, leaving 8 bases unmatched. From germline, CDR1 is LNHDA and CDR2 SQIVND (reference sequence). In nucleotides, the CDR3 is TGTGCCAGTAGTCCTGGGACAGGGGGCGCGGGCTATGGCTACACCTTC. Amino acid sequence: CASSPGTGGAGYGYTF.

The chain carries TRBV7-3 and TRBJ2-7, with D maybe TRBD2 (6 bases). The ends were cut back, 5 bases at V and 5 bases at J, with 19 bases in the middle. The CDR3 covers 15 residues. The germline V gene encodes CDR1 SGHTA and CDR2 FQGTGA. CDR3 amino acids: CASSLLGGPPNEQYF. The CDR3 DNA sequence: TGTGCCAGCAGCCTGCTCGGAGGGCCCCCCAACGAGCAGTACTTC.